Presented here are 2 T cell receptor beta chains from one specimen sequenced in a study of CXCR3-negative and CXCR3-positive naive CD8 T cells (dated by TCRdb to the late 2010s). Sequencing was performed on a NextSeq 550. The Human TCR Profiling Kit (MiLaboratory) was used to prepare UMI-labeled 5' RACE TRB cDNA libraries. TCRdb reprocessed the public reads and reports one entry per CDR3 protein sequence, without DNA. This sample's table contains around 50,000 distinct CDR3 sequences. The ten largest clonotypes hold around a quarter of the sample. The sequencing input was memory CD8+ T cells from blood. The cell subset or site label of this sample denotes: conventional CD8+ memory T cells (TMEM), sorted as controls. Source of these receptors: a human donor in good health. Some clones in this sample may be carry-over from other donors' samples.

The chain combines TRBV4-3 with TRBJ2-5. The length of the CDR3 is 13 residues. The germline V gene has CDR1 LGHNA and CDR2 YSLEER. CDR3: CASSQGVQETQYF.

The chain couples TRBV2 to TRBJ1-2. Germline lookup yields CDR1 SNHLY and CDR2 FYNNEI. The CDR3 loop spans 13 amino acids. The CDR3 loop reads CASSREVADGYTF.